This T cell receptor (beta chain) was recorded in a study of T cell responses to AZD1222 COVID-19 vaccine. Whole-study results and caveats: Reportedly, nearly half the spike-specific TCRs target unmutated variant regions.

A word on this clone: Antigen: not known.

The CDR3 length is 14 residues. Trimming pared 5 bases from V and 4 bases from J, leaving 13 bases between. In germline, CDR1 is LNHDA, CDR2 SQIVND (reference sequence). Generated by immunoSEQ multiplex PCR, the TCRdb table keeps only in-frame clones and is missing some. The profile shows 90,000 to 100,000 clones, 88% of them singletons. The sequencing here drew on peripheral blood, taken 28 days after the second AZD1222 dose. V usage is TRBV19 and J usage is TRBJ2-3; weak D call: TRBD1 (5 bases). The sequence was collected from an adult who received the AZD1222 COVID-19 vaccine. The CDR3 reads CASSDRKSSDTQYF. In DNA form, the CDR3 reads TGTGCCAGTAGTGACAGAAAGAGCTCAGATACGCAGTATTTT. The whole variable domain, remainder taken from reference TRBV19 and TRBJ2-3, is DGGITQSPKYLFRKEGQNVTLSCEQNLNHDAMYWYRQDPGQGLRLIYYSQIVNDFQKGDIAEGYSVSREKKESFPLTVTSAQKNPTAFYLCASSDRKSSDTQYFGPGTRLTVL.